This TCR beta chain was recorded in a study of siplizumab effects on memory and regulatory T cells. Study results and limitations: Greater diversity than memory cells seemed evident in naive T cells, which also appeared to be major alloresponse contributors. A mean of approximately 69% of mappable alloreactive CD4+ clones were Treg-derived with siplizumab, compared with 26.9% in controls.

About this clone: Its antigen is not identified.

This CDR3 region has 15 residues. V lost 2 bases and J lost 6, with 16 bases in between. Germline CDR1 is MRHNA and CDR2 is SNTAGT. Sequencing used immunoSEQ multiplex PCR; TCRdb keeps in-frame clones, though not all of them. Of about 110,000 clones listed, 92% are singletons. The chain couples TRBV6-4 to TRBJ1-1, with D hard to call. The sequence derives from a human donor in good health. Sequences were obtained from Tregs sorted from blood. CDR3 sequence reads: CASSDDGKGMSEAFF. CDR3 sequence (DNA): TGTGCCAGCAGTGACGATGGTAAGGGAATGTCTGAAGCTTTCTTT.